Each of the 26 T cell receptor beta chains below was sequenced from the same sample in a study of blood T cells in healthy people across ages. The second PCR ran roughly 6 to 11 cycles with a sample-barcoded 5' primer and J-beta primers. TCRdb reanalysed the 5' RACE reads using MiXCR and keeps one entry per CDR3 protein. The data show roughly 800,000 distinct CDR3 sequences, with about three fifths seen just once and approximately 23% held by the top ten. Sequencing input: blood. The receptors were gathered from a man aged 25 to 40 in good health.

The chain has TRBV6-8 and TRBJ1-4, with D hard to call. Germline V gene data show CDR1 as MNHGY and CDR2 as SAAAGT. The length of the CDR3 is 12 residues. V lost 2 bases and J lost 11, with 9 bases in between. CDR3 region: CASSYRGWKLFF. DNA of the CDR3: TGTGCCAGCAGTTACCGCGGTTGGAAACTGTTTTTT.

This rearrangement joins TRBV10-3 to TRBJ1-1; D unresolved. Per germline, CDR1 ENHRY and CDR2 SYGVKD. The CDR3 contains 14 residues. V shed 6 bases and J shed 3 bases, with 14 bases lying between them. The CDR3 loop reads CAISAGGRHTEAFF. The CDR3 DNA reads TGTGCCATCAGCGCCGGTGGGCGACACACTGAAGCTTTCTTT.

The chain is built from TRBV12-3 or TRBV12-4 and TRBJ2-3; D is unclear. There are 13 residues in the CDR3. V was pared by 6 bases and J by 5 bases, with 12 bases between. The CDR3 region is CASSRTKGDTQYF. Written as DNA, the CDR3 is TGTGCCAGCAGCAGAACGAAGGGAGATACGCAGTATTTT.

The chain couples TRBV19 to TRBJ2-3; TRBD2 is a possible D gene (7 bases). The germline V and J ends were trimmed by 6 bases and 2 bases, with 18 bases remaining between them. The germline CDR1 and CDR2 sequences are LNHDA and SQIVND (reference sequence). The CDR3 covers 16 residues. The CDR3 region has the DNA TGTGCCAGTAGCAACGGTGAGGGGGGGCCCACAGATACGCAGTATTTT. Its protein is CASSNGEGGPTDTQYF.

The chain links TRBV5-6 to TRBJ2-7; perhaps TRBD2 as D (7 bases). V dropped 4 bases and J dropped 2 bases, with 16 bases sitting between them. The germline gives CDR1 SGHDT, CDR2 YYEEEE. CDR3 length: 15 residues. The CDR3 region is CASSRRRGAAYEQYF. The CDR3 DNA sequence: TGTGCCAGCAGCAGAAGACGGGGGGCCGCCTACGAGCAGTACTTC.

Here the CDR3 reads CASSFAPEKGFRETQYF. CDR3 sequence (DNA): TGCGCCAGCAGCTTTGCTCCGGAAAAAGGGTTTCGGGAGACCCAGTACTTC. This sequence joins TRBV5-1 and TRBJ2-5, with D unclear. This CDR3 has 17 amino acids. V was pared by 2 bases and J by 5 bases, with 22 bases between. Germline-derived CDR1 and CDR2 are SGHRS and YFSETQ.

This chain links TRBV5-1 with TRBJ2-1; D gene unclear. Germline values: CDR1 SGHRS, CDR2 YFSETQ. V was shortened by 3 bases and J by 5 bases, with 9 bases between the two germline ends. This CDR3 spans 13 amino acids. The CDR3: CASSWNANNEQFF. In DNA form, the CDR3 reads TGCGCCAGCAGCTGGAACGCTAACAATGAGCAGTTCTTC.

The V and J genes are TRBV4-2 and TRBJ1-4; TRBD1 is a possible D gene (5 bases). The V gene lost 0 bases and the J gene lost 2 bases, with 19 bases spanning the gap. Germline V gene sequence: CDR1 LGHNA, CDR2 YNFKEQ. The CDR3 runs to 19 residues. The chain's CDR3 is CASSQEGIRATTTNEKLFF. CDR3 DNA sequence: TGTGCCAGCAGCCAAGAAGGGATCAGGGCTACAACTACTAATGAAAAACTGTTTTTT.

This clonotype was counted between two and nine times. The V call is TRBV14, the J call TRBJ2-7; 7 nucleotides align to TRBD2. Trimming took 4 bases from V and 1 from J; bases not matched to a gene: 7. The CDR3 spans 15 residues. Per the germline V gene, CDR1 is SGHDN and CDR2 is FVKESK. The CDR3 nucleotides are TGTGCCAGCAGCCGTCAATCGGGGGGATCCTACGAGCAGTACTTC. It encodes CASSRQSGGSYEQYF.

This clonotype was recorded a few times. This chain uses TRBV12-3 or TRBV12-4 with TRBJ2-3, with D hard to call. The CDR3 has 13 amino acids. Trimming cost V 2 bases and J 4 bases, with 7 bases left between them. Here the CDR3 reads CASSLTTSDTQYF. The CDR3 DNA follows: TGTGCCAGCAGTTTAACAACTTCAGATACGCAGTATTTT.

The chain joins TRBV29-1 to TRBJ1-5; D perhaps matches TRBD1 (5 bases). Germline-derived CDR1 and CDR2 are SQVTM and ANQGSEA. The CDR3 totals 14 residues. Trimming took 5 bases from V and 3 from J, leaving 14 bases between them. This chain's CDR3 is CSVRGGGFNQPQHF. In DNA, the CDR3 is TGCAGCGTTAGGGGAGGCGGTTTCAATCAGCCCCAGCATTTT.

In DNA form, the CDR3 reads TGTGCCAGCAGGGTTGGGGGACAGGGGGTTTCACCCCTCCACTTT. Its translation: CASRVGGQGVSPLHF. The chain joins TRBV27 to TRBJ1-6, with 11 bases that match TRBD1. V shed 6 bases, J shed 9 bases, and the junction held 7 bases outside the gene matches. The CDR3 covers 15 residues. Germline V gene sequence: CDR1 MNHEY, CDR2 SMNVEV (reference sequence).

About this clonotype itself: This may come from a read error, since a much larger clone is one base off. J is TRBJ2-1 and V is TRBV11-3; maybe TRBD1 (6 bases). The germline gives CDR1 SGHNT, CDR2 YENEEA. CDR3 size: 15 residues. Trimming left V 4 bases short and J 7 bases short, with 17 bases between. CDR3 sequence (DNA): TGTGCCAGCAGCTACGGACAGAGGGCGATAAATGAGCAGTTCTTC. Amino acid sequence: CASSYGQRAINEQFF.

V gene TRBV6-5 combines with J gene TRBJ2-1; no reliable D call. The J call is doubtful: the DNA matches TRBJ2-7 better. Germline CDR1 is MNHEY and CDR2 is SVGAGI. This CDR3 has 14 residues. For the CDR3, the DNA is TGTGCCAGCAGACCCGCCGACGCCTACAATGAGCAGTACTTC. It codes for CASRPADAYNEQYF.

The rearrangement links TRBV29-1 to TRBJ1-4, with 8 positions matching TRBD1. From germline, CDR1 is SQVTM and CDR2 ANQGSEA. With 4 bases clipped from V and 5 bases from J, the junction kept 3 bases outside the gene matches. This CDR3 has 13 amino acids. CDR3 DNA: TGCAGCGTTGCCAGGACAGGGAATGAAAAACTGTTTTTT. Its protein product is CSVARTGNEKLFF. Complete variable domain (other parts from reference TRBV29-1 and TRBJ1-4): SAVISQKPSRDICQRGTSLTIQCQVDSQVTMMFWYRQQPGQSLTLIATANQGSEATYESGFVIDKFPISRPNLTFSTLTVSNMSPEDSSIYLCSVARTGNEKLFFGSGTQLSVL.

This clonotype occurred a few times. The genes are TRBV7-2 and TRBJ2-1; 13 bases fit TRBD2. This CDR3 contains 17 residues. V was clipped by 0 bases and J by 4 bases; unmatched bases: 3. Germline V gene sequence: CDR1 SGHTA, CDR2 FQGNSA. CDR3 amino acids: CASSLAGGLAGYNEQFF. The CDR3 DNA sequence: TGTGCCAGCAGCTTAGCGGGGGGACTAGCGGGGTACAATGAGCAGTTCTTC.

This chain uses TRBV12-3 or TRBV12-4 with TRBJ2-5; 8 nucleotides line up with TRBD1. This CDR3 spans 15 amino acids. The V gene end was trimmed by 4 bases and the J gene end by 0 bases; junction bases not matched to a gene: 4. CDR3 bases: TGTGCCAGCAGTTCACGACAGGGGTACCAAGAGACCCAGTACTTC. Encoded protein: CASSSRQGYQETQYF.

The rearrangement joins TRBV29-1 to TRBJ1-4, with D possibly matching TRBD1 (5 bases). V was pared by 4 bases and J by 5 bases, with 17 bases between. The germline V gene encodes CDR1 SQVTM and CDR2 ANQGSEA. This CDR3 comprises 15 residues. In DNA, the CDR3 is TGCAGCGTTGCCCCTGGGACTTCGGTCAATGAAAAACTGTTTTTT. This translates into CSVAPGTSVNEKLFF.

This CDR3 is CASSYKSGTEAFF. The DNA of the CDR3 is TGCGCCAGCAGCTACAAAAGCGGGACTGAAGCTTTCTTT. The V call is TRBV5-1, the J call TRBJ1-1; D is uncertain. V was cut by 3 bases and J by 5 bases, with 11 bases left in between. CDR1 SGHRS and CDR2 YFSETQ come from the germline V gene. The CDR3 runs 13 residues.

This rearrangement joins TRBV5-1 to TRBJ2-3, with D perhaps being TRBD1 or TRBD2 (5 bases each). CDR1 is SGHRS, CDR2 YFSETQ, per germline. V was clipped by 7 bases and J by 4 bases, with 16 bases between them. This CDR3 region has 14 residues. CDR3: CASGWQGEADTQYF. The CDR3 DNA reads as TGCGCCAGCGGCTGGCAGGGAGAGGCAGATACGCAGTATTTT. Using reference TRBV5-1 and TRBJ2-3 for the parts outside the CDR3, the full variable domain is KAGVTQTPRYLIKTRGQQVTLSCSPISGHRSVSWYQQTPGQGLQFLFEYFSETQRNKGNFPGRFSGRQFSNSRSEMNVSTLELGDSALYLCASGWQGEADTQYFGPGTRLTVL.

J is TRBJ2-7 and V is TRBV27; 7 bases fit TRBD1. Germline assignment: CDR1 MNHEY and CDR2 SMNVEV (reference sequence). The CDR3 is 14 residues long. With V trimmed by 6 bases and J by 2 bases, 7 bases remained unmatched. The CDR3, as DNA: TGTGCCAGCAGACTACAGGGGCGTACCTACGAGCAGTACTTC. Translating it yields CASRLQGRTYEQYF.

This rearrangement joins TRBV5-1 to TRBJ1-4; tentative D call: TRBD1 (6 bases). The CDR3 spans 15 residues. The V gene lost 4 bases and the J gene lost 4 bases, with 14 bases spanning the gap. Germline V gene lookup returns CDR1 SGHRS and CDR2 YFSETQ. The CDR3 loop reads CASSAAAGDNEKLFF. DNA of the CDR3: TGCGCCAGCAGCGCCGCGGCAGGGGATAATGAAAAACTGTTTTTT.

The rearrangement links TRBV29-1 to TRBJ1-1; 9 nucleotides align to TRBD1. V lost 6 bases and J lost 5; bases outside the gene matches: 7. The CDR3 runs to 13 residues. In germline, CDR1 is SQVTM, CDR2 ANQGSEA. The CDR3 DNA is TGCAGCGTCGCCACAGGGGGCATGACTGAAGCTTTCTTT. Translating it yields CSVATGGMTEAFF.

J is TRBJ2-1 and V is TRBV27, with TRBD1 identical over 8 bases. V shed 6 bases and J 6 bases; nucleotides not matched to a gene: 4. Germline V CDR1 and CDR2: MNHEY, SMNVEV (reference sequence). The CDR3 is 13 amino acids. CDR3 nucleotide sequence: TGTGCCAGCAGCGAAACAGGGGGCAATGAGCAGTTCTTC. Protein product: CASSETGGNEQFF.

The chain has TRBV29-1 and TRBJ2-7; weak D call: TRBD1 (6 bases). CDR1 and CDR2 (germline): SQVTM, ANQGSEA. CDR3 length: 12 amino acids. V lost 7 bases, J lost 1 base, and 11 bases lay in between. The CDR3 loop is CSARDTSYEQYF. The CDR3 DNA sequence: TGCAGCGCACGGGACACGTCCTACGAGCAGTACTTC.

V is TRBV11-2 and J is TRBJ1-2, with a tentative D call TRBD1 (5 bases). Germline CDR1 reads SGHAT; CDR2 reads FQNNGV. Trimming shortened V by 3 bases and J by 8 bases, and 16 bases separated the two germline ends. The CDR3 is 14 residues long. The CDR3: CASSFAPRGYGYTF. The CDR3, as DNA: TGTGCCAGCAGCTTCGCACCTAGGGGTTACGGCTACACCTTC.